The table lists the clone carrying this T cell receptor beta chain with many counts. These data originate in a study of molecular identifiers for immune sequencing clone quantification. TCRdb itself ran the PCR reads through MiXCR, one entry per CDR3 protein. The table has 40,000 to 45,000 distinct CDR3 sequences, roughly a fifth seen once. CDR1 is SQVTM, CDR2 ANQGSEA, per germline. The CDR3 consists of 12 residues. V was clipped by 5 bases and J by 4 bases, with 9 bases between them. What was sequenced was naive CD8+ T cells from blood, with Jurkat cell RNA spiked in. The sample's subset: FACS-sorted CD8+CD4-CCR7+CD45RA+ naive T cells. V and J are TRBV29-1 and TRBJ2-1, with D unresolved. The TCR sequence derives from a human donor in good health. Some libraries in this study had Jurkat cell RNA spiked in. The CDR3 loop reads CSVPGLYNEQFF. The CDR3 DNA reads as TGCAGCGTTCCTGGTTTGTACAATGAGCAGTTCTTC.